This T cell receptor (beta chain) derives from a study of identical twins. Notes on the study in general: Models came in too low on out-of-frame TCR alpha sharing in monozygotic twins. Those out-of-frame alpha sequences shared by twins showed an excess of low generation probability.

TCRdb fed the 5' RACE reads into MiXCR, producing one record per CDR3 protein. The sample records approximately 230,000 distinct CDR3 sequences, 11% to 15% being singletons. V lost 9 bases to trimming and J lost 8 bases, with 15 bases between them. The CDR3 consists of 13 residues. Germline V gene sequence: CDR1 KGHDR, CDR2 SFDVKD. In regard to this clonotype: Its target is unknown.

The source material was memory (CD45RO+) T cells sorted from blood. This chain links TRBV24-1 with TRBJ1-4, with D possibly being TRBD1 (5 bases). The TCR was taken from a woman between 18 and 29 years old in good health. The CDR3 sequence is CATAARGWEKLFF. CDR3 coding DNA: TGTGCCACCGCAGCAAGGGGATGGGAAAAACTGTTTTTT.